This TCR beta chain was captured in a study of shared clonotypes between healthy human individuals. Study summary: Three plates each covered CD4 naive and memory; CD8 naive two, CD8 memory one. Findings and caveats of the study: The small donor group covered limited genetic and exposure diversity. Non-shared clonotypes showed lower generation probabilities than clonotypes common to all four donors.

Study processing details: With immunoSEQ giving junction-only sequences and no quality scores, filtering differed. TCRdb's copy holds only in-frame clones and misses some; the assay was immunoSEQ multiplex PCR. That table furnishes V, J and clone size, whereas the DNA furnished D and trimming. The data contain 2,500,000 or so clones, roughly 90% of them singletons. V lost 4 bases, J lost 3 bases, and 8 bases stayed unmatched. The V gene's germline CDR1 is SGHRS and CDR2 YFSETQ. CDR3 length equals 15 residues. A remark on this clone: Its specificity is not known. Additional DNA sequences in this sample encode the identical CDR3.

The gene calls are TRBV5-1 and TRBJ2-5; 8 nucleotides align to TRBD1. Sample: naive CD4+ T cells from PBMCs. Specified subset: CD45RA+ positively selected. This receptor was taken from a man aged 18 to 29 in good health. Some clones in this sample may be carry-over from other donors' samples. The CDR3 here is CASSLSGTGEETQYF. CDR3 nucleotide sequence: TGCGCCAGCAGCCTCTCCGGGACAGGAGAAGAGACCCAGTACTTC.